The entry below gives a single TCR beta chain sequence along with its context. The antigen is unknown. The length of the CDR3 is 14 residues. Trimming shortened V by 7 bases and J by 0 bases, and 10 bases separated the two germline ends. Germline-derived CDR1 and CDR2 are MGHDK and SYGVNS. The sample is drawn from a study of OX40 agonist ivuxolimab in advanced cancers. Across the whole study: Patients were infused with ivuxolimab every 2 weeks at 0.01 to 10 mg/kg. Whole-study results and caveats: What antigens the expanded peripheral T cells recognized was never established. Partly responding patients at 0.1-3.0 mg/kg showed some of the smallest clonal expansion.

The method was immunoSEQ multiplex PCR; TCRdb's version includes in-frame clones alone and lacks a portion of them. Of about 110,000 clones listed, roughly 90% are singletons. The receptor's source is an adult with an advanced solid tumor such as melanoma, head and neck, liver or kidney cancer. The chain is built from TRBV25-1 and TRBJ2-1; D gene ambiguous. Sequenced material: CD4+ or CD8+ T cells sorted from blood, taken in a trial of the OX40 agonist ivuxolimab. CDR3 sequence: CASTEGGSYNEQFF. In DNA form, the CDR3 reads TGTGCCAGCACCGAAGGTGGCTCCTACAATGAGCAGTTCTTC. The whole variable domain, remainder taken from reference TRBV25-1 and TRBJ2-1, is EADIYQTPRYLVIGTGKKITLECSQTMGHDKMYWYQQDPGMELHLIHYSYGVNSTEKGDLSSESTVSRIRTEHFPLTLESARPSHTSQYLCASTEGGSYNEQFFGPGTRLTVL.